These 5 T cell receptor beta chains came from one sample sequenced in a study of T cells in women clearing cervical HPV infection. Libraries were prepared by immunoSEQ multiplex PCR; TCRdb keeps only in-frame clonotypes and omits some of them. The sample holds 25,000 to 35,000 clones. Sequencing was carried out using blood buffy coat. These receptors were obtained from a woman between 18 and 70 years old with a cervical HPV16 infection that either progressed to CIN3+ or cleared (not recorded which).

As regards this clone: The CDR3 end falls 3 residues outside the read, so it is completed with the germline J gene. This chain connects TRBV18 to TRBJ2-1, with 10 bases fitting TRBD2. The length of the CDR3 is 15 residues. Germline values: CDR1 KGHSH, CDR2 LQKENI. Trimming removed 4 bases from V and 5 bases from J; junction bases left unmatched: 5. Incomplete CDR3 DNA: TGTGCCAGCTCACTCCTAGCGGGGGCCCACAATGAG. Translating gives CASSLLAGAHNE. The entire CDR3 reads CASSLLAGAHNEQFF.

As concerns this clone: The read finishes 3 residues shy of the CDR3 end, and the germline J gene is used to complete it. The rearrangement joins TRBV28 to TRBJ1-4; TRBD1 is a possible D gene (5 bases). Germline V gives CDR1 MDHEN, CDR2 SYDVKM. The CDR3 totals 15 residues. Trimming cost V 5 bases and J 0 bases, with 10 bases left between them. The CDR3 bases that were read are TGTGCCAGCAGTATCCAGGGAGCAACTAATGAAAAA. This gives the protein CASSIQGATNEK. The full CDR3 sequence reads CASSIQGATNEKLFF.

Concerning this clone itself: Read sequence stops 3 residues before the CDR3 end, and the germline J gene provides the missing end. The chain is built from TRBV20-1 and TRBJ2-3; 8 positions match TRBD1. Germline V gene data show CDR1 as DFQATT and CDR2 as SNEGSKA (reference sequence). With 5 bases clipped from V and 8 bases from J, the junction kept 9 bases outside the gene matches. The CDR3 runs to 13 residues. The CDR3 here is CSAADRGWGTQYF. The DNA read from the CDR3 is TGCAGTGCTGCCGACAGGGGCTGGGGTACG.

Comments on this clone: The read terminates 3 residues before the CDR3 end, so the remaining end is supplied by the germline J gene. The chain links TRBV18 to TRBJ1-5; 7 bases are a match to TRBD1. The CDR3 is 16 amino acids. Looked up from germline, CDR1 is KGHSH and CDR2 is LQKENI. V dropped 1 base and J dropped 3; count of bases not matched to a gene: 6. The chain's CDR3 is CASSPLGTATNQPQHF. CDR3 DNA, as far as it was read: TGTGCCAGCTCACCACTCGGGACAGCCACCAATCAGCCC.

About this clone: The read finishes 3 residues shy of the CDR3 end, and the germline J gene is used to complete it. This rearrangement joins TRBV20-1 to TRBJ1-2, with 7 nucleotides matching TRBD1. CDR3 length equals 11 residues. In germline, CDR1 is DFQATT, CDR2 SNEGSKA (reference sequence). This CDR3 reads CSAAGTEGYTF. The CDR3 DNA, read in part, is TGCAGTGCTGCCGGGACAGAGGGC.